These 8 T cell receptor beta chains were sequenced from one sample in a study of shared clonotypes between healthy human individuals. Produced via immunoSEQ multiplex PCR; TCRdb's table is partial and in-frame only. Among around 1,100,000 clones, about 80% were seen once, and the ten largest hold 0.89%. Material for sequencing was memory CD4+ T cells from PBMCs. Subset in this sample: CD45RA-negative fraction. These receptors came from a man between 18 and 35 years old in good health. Some clones in this sample may be carry-over from other donors' samples.

The CDR3 region is CASSWRGPYEQYF. CDR3 sequence (DNA): TGTGCCAGCAGTTGGAGGGGACCCTACGAGCAGTACTTC. This chain uses TRBV27 with TRBJ2-7; D may be TRBD2 (6 bases). CDR1 and CDR2 from the germline V gene are MNHEY and SMNVEV (reference sequence). V dropped 4 bases and J dropped 2 bases, with 9 bases sitting between them. The CDR3 runs to 13 residues.

In nucleotides, the CDR3 is TGTGCCAGCGGGGGGGCCAACGTCCTGACTTTC. Encoded protein: CASGGANVLTF. J is TRBJ2-6 and V is TRBV6-6; D call uncertain. Trimming pared 8 bases from V and 4 bases from J, leaving 3 bases between. The CDR3 covers 11 residues. CDR1 is MNHNY and CDR2 is SVGAGI in the germline V gene (reference sequence).

To note about this clone: Other nucleotide sequences in the sample specify the same CDR3. The genes are TRBV6-5 and TRBJ1-4; weak D call: TRBD1 (5 bases). The germline V gene encodes CDR1 MNHEY and CDR2 SVGAGI. The CDR3 loop spans 12 amino acids. V lost 5 bases to trimming and J lost 8 bases, with 9 bases between them. The CDR3 DNA follows: TGTGCCAGCAGTCCAGGGAGGGAAAAACTGTTTTTT. This translates into CASSPGREKLFF.

The V and J genes are TRBV7-9 and TRBJ2-2; 8 nucleotides line up with TRBD2. CDR1 and CDR2 from the germline V gene are SEHNR and FQNEAQ (reference sequence). Germline trimming cut 5 bases from V and 3 bases from J; bases unmatched to any gene: 8. The CDR3 is 16 amino acids. This CDR3 reads CASSPQRESYTGELFF. CDR3 DNA sequence: TGTGCCAGCAGCCCACAGCGGGAGTCGTACACCGGGGAGCTGTTTTTT.

Note on this clone: Other DNA sequences of this sample code for an identical CDR3. The chain links TRBV7-8 to TRBJ1-2, with TRBD1 matching over 7 bases. This CDR3 contains 13 residues. The V gene end was trimmed by 5 bases and the J gene end by 2 bases; junction bases not matched to a gene: 2. CDR1 is SGHVS, CDR2 FQNEAQ, per germline. As DNA, the CDR3 is TGTGCCAGCAGCCCGGGACAGAACTATGGCTACACCTTC. Protein product: CASSPGQNYGYTF.

This clone was picked up one time. The CDR3 spells CASSLRGGLEYGYTF. The CDR3 DNA reads as TGTGCCAGCAGCTTGAGAGGGGGTCTCGAGTATGGCTACACCTTC. The chain uses TRBV5-8 and TRBJ1-2; D is possibly TRBD1 (6 bases). The CDR3 is 15 amino acids. Trimming left V 1 base short and J 5 bases short, with 15 bases between. The germline gives CDR1 SGHTS, CDR2 YDEGEE.

V and J are TRBV7-2 and TRBJ1-2, with 7 positions matching TRBD1. This CDR3 has 13 amino acids. V trimming: 10 bases; J trimming: 5 bases; junction bases outside the gene matches: 10. Looked up from germline, CDR1 is SGHTA and CDR2 is FQGNSA. Written as DNA, the CDR3 is TGTGCCAACGCCGGGGACAGAGCTTATGGCTACACCTTC. The encoded protein is CANAGDRAYGYTF.

The chain joins TRBV9 to TRBJ2-1; 11 nucleotides line up with TRBD2. This CDR3 is built from 15 residues. V lost 0 bases, J lost 7 bases, and 3 bases stayed unmatched. Germline-derived CDR1 and CDR2 are SGDLS and YYNGEE. The CDR3 DNA is TGTGCCAGCAGCGTAGAGCTAGCGGGAGGTAATGAGCAGTTCTTC. This sequence encodes CASSVELAGGNEQFF.